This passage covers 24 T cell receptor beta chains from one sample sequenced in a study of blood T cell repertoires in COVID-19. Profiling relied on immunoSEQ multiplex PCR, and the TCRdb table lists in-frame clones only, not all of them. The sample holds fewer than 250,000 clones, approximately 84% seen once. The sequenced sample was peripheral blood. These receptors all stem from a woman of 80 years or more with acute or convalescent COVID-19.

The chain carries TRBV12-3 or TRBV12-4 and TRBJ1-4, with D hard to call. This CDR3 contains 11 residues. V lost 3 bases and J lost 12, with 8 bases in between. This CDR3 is CASSLVEELFF. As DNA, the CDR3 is TGTGCCAGCAGTTTGGTGGAGGAACTGTTTTTT.

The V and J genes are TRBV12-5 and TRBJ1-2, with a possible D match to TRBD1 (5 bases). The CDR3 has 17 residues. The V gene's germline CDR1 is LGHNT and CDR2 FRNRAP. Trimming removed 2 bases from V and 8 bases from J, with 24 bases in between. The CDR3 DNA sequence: TGTGCTAGTGGTTTGATACTTTACGGGGGAAACGGGAACGGCTACACCTTC. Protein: CASGLILYGGNGNGYTF.

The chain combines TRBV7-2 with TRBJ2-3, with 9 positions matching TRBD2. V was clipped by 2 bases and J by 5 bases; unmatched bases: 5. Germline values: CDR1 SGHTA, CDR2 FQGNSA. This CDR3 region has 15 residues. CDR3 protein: CASSLSIAGVDTQYF. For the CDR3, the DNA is TGTGCCAGCAGCTTATCGATAGCGGGAGTAGATACGCAGTATTTT. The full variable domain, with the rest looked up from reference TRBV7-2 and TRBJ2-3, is GAGVSQSPSNKVTEKGKDVELRCDPISGHTALYWYRQSLGQGLEFLIYFQGNSAPDKSGLPSDRFSAERTGGSVSTLTIQRTQQEDSAVYLCASSLSIAGVDTQYFGPGTRLTVL.

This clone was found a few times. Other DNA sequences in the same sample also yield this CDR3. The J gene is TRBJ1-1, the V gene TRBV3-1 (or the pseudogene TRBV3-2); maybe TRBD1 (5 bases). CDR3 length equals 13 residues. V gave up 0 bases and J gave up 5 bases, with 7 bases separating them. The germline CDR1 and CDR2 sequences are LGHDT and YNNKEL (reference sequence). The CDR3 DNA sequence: TGTGCCAGCAGCCAAGATCGGGGGACTGAAGCTTTCTTT. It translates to CASSQDRGTEAFF.

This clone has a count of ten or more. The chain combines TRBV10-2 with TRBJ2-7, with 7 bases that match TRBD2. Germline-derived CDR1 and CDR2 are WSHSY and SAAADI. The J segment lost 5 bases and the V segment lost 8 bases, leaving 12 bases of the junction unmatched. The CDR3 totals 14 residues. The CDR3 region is CASGGRAPSDEQYF. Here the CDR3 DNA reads TGCGCCAGCGGGGGGAGGGCCCCATCCGACGAGCAGTACTTC.

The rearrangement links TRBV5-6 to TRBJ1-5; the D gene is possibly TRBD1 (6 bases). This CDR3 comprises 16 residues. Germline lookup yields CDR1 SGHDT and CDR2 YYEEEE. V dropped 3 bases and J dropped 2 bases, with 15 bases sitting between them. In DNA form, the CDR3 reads TGTGCCAGCAGCTCTTACAGGGTAGGTGGCAATCAGCCCCAGCATTTT. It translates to CASSSYRVGGNQPQHF.

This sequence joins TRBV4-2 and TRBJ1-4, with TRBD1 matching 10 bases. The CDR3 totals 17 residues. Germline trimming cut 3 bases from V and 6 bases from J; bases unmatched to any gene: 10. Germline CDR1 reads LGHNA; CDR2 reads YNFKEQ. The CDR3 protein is CASSHTLSGTGDEKLFF. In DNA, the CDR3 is TGTGCCAGCAGCCACACTTTAAGCGGGACAGGGGATGAAAAACTGTTTTTT.

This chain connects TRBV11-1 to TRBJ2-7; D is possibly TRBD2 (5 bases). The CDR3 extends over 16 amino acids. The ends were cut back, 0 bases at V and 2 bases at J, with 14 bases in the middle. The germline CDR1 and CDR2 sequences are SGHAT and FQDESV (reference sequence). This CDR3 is CASSLAGDKRAYEQYF. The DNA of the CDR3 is TGTGCCAGCAGCTTAGCCGGCGATAAGAGGGCCTACGAGCAGTACTTC.

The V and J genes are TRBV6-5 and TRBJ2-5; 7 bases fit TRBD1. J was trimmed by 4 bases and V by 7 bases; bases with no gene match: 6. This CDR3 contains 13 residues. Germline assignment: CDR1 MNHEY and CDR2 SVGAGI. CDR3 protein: CASTTTGTETQYF. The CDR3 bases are TGTGCCAGCACAACGACAGGGACAGAGACCCAGTACTTC.

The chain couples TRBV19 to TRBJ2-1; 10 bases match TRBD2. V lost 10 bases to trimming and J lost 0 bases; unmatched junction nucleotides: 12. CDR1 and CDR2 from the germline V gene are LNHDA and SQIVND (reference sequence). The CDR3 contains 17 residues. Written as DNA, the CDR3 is TGTGCCACCAGCTCCCTACTAGCGGGAAGCTCCTACAATGAGCAGTTCTTC. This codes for CATSSLLAGSSYNEQFF.

CDR3 region: CATSDLVRAGTGELFF. The CDR3 DNA reads as TGTGCCACCAGTGATCTGGTCAGGGCCGGCACCGGGGAGCTGTTTTTT. The chain carries TRBV24-1 and TRBJ2-2; D possibly corresponds to TRBD1 (5 bases). V lost 3 bases to trimming and J lost 4 bases, with 14 bases between them. The germline V gene encodes CDR1 KGHDR and CDR2 SFDVKD. The length of the CDR3 is 16 residues.

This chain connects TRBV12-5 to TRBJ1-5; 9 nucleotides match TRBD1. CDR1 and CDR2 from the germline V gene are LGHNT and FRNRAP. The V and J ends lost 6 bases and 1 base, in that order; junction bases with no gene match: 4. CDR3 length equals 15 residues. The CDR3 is CASGQTGGSNQPQHF. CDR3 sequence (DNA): TGTGCTAGTGGCCAGACAGGGGGGAGCAATCAGCCCCAGCATTTT.

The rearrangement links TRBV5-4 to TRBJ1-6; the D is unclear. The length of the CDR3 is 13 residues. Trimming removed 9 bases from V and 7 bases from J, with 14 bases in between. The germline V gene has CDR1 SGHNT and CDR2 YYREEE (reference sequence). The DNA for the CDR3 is TGTGCCACCACGCGGGAGCCAAATTCACCCCTCCACTTT. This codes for CATTREPNSPLHF.

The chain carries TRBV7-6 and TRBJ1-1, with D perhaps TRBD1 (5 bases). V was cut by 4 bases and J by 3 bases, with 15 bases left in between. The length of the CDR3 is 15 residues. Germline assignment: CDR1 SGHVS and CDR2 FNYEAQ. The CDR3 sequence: CASSSINGGDTEAFF. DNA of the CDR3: TGTGCCAGCAGCTCCATTAACGGGGGTGACACTGAAGCTTTCTTT.

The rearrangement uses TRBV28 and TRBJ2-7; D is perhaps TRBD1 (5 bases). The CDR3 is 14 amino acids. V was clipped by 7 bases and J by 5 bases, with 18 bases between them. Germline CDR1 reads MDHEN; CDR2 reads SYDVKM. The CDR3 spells CASTMTETRDEQYF. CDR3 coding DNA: TGTGCCAGCACCATGACAGAAACCAGGGACGAGCAGTACTTC.

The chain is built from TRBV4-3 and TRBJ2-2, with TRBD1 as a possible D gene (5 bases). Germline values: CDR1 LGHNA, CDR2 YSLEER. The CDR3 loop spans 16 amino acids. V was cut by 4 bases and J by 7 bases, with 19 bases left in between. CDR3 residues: CASSPRGQGKFGELFF. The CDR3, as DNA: TGCGCCAGCAGCCCCCGTGGGCAGGGAAAGTTCGGGGAGCTGTTTTTT.

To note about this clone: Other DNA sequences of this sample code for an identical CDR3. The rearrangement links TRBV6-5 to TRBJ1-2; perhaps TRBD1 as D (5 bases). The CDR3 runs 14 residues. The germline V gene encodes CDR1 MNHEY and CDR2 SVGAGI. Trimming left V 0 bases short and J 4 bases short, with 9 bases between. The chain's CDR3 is CASSYSTGGYGYTF. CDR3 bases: TGTGCCAGCAGTTACTCGACGGGGGGCTATGGCTACACCTTC.

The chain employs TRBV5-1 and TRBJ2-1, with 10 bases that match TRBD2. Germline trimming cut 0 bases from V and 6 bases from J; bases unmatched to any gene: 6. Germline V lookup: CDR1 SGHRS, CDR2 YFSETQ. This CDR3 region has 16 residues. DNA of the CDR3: TGCGCCAGCAGCTTGGGGGCTAGCGGGAGTGTCAATGAGCAGTTCTTC. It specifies CASSLGASGSVNEQFF.

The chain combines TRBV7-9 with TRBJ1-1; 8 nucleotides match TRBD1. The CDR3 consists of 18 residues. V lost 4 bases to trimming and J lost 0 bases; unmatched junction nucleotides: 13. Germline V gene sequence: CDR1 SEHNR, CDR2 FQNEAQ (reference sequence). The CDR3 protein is CASSSGAPRQGLNTEAFF. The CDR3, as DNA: TGTGCCAGCAGCTCGGGCGCTCCTAGACAGGGGTTGAACACTGAAGCTTTCTTT.

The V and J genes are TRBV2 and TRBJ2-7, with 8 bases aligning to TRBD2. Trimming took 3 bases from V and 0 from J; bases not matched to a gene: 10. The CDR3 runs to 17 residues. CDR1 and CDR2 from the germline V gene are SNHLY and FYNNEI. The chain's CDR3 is CASSEGLGSGISYEQYF. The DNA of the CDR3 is TGTGCCAGCAGTGAGGGCTTGGGTAGCGGGATCTCCTACGAGCAGTACTTC.

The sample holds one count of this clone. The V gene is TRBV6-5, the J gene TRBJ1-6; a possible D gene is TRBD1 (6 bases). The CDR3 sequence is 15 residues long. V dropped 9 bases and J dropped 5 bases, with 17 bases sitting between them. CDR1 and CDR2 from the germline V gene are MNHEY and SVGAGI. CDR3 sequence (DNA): TGTGCCAGTGGAGGGGGGGACCAACATAATTCACCCCTCCACTTT. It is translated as CASGGGDQHNSPLHF.

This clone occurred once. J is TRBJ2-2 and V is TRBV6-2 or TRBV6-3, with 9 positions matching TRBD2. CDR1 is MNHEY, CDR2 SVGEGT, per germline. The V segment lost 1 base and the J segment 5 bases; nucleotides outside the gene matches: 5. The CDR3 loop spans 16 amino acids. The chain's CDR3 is CASSYFRREGTGELFF. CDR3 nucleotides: TGTGCCAGCAGTTACTTTCGGCGGGAGGGTACCGGGGAGCTGTTTTTT.

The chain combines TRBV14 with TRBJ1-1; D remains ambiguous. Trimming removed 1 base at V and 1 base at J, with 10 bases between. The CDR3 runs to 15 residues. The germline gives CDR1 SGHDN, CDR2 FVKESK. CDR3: CASSQGQARNTEAFF. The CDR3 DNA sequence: TGTGCCAGCAGCCAAGGCCAGGCCAGGAACACTGAAGCTTTCTTT.

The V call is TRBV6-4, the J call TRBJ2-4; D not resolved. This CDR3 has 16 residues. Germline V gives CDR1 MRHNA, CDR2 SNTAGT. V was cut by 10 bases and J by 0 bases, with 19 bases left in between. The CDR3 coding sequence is TGTGCCATCACCCGACGACACTTGATAGCCAAAAACATTCAGTACTTC. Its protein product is CAITRRHLIAKNIQYF.